The rows below give T cell receptor beta chains drawn from one sample of a study of cytomegalovirus exposure and HLA in healthy donors. Libraries were prepared by immunoSEQ multiplex PCR; TCRdb keeps only in-frame clonotypes and omits some of them. This table has 33,000 or so clones, 90% appearing once. The sequencing sample was made of PBMCs. All receptors derive from a young woman in good health and CMV-seronegative. The CDR3 runs from the conserved cysteine through the conserved F or W. Each record gives: J gene, CDR3 length, D gene, V gene, CDR3 protein, CDR3 DNA. D genes are given only for firm matches.

TRBJ2-1 17 TRBD2 TRBV10-3 CATRKPGTSNPYNEQFF TGTGCCACCCGAAAGCCAGGGACTAGCAATCCTTACAATGAGCAGTTCTTC
TRBJ2-5 14 . TRBV11-3 CASSLGGPGETQYF TGTGCCAGCAGCTTAGGGGGGCCTGGGGAGACCCAGTACTTC
TRBJ2-2 14 . TRBV7-2 CASSLGVGTGELFF TGTGCCAGCAGCTTGGGAGTTGGGACCGGGGAGCTGTTTTTT
TRBJ2-1 12 . TRBV6-9 CASSQDSYEQFF TGTGCCAGCAGCCAGGACTCTTATGAGCAGTTCTTC
TRBJ2-3 14 TRBD1 TRBV4-1 CASSQGDRVDTQYF TGCGCCAGCAGCCAAGGGGACAGGGTTGATACGCAGTATTTT
TRBJ2-7 16 . TRBV4-1 CASSQGPSGPTYEQYF TGCGCCAGCAGCCAAGGTCCCTCCGGTCCCACCTACGAGCAGTACTTC
TRBJ1-5 13 . TRBV6-1 CASSEGAEQPQHF TGTGCCAGCAGTGAGGGGGCGGAACAGCCCCAGCATTTT
TRBJ2-7 15 TRBD1 TRBV4-1 CASSQEETGPYEQYF TGCGCCAGCAGCCAAGAGGAGACAGGGCCCTACGAGCAGTACTTC
TRBJ1-6 14 . TRBV19 CASSVGTGDSPLHF TGTGCCAGTAGTGTGGGGACGGGGGATTCACCCCTCCACTTT
TRBJ1-1 14 . TRBV19 CASGRMTEYTEAFF TGTGCCAGTGGCCGGATGACAGAATACACTGAAGCTTTCTTT